Below, one TCR beta chain is given with its context. Antigen unknown. The sample belongs to a study of T cell repertoires in cytomegalovirus infection. Study-wide context: It was recently identified HLA-C-restricted and well-studied HLA-B-restricted CMV epitopes that the study used.

Trimming removed 0 bases from V and 4 bases from J, with 17 bases in between. The CDR3 is 16 amino acids. Germline V gene sequence: CDR1 SGDLS, CDR2 YYNGEE. General observations from the study: The cumulative frequency of public TCR beta families identified carriers of CMV plus the relevant HLA.

TCRdb itself ran the reads through MiXCR, one entry per CDR3 protein. The sample has fewer than 1,000,000 distinct CDR3 sequences, roughly 30% seen once. The sample here was cultured CD8+ T cells from PBMCs, taken from culture after CMV antigen stimulation. This sequence was found in a human donor in good health (CMV status not recorded). Some clones in this sample may be carry-over from other donors' samples. The rearrangement uses TRBV9 and TRBJ2-7, with D possibly being TRBD2 (7 bases). The CDR3 DNA sequence: TGTGCCAGCAGCGTAGCTTCGGGGGGCGGATATTACGAGCAGTACTTC. Protein: CASSVASGGGYYEQYF.